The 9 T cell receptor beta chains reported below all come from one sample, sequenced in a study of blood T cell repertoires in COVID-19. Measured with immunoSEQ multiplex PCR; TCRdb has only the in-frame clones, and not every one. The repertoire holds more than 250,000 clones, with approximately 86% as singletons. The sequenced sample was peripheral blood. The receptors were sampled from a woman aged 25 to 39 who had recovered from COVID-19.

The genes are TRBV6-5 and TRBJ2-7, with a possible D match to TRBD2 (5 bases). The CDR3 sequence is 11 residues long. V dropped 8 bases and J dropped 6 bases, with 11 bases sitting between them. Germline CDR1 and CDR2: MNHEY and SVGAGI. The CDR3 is CASLRAGEQYF. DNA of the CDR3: TGTGCCAGCTTGAGGGCGGGCGAGCAGTACTTC.

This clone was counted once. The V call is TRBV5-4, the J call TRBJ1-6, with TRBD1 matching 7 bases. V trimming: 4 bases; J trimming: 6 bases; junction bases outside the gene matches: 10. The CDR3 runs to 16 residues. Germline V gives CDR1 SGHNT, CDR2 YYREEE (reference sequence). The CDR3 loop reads CASSRDSVPFNSPLHF. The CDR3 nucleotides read TGTGCCAGCAGCCGGGACAGCGTGCCGTTTAATTCACCCCTCCACTTT. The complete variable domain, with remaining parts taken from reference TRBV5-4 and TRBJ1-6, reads ETGVTQSPTHLIKTRGQQVTLRCSSQSGHNTVSWYQQALGQGPQFIFQYYREEENGRGNFPPRFSGLQFPNYSSELNVNALELDDSALYLCASSRDSVPFNSPLHFGNGTRLTVT.

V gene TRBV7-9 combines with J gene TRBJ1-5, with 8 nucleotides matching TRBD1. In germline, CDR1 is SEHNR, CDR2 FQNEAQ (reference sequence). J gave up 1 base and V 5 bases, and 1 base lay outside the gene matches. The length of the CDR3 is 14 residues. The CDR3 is CASSQGASNQPQHF. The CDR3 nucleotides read TGTGCCAGCAGCCAGGGGGCCAGCAATCAGCCCCAGCATTTT.

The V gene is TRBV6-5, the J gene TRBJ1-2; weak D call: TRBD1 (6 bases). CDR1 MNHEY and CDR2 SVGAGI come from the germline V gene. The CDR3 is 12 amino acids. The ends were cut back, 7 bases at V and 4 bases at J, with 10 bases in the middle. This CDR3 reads CASKDSLYGYTF. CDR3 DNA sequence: TGTGCCAGCAAGGACAGTCTCTATGGCTACACCTTC.

The CDR3 is CASSHASGRYNEQFF. CDR3 nucleotide sequence: TGCGCCAGCAGCCACGCTAGCGGGAGGTACAATGAGCAGTTCTTC. The genes are TRBV4-1 and TRBJ2-1; 11 bases line up with TRBD2. Germline-derived CDR1 and CDR2 are MGHRA and YSYEKL. This CDR3 region has 15 residues. Unmatched junction bases numbered 2, after V lost 3 bases and J lost 4 bases.

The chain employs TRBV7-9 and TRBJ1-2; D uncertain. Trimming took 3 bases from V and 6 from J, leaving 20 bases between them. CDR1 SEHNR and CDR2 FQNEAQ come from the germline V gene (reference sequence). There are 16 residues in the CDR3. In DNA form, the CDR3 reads TGTGCCAGCAGCTTGGCTCTCGTTCGGCCGGGGAATGGCTACACCTTC. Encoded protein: CASSLALVRPGNGYTF.

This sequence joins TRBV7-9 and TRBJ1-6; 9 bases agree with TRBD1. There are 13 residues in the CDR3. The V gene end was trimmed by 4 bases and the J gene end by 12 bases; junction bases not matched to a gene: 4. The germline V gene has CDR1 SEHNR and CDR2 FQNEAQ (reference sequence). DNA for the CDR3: TGTGCCAGCAGCTCCCAGGACAGGGGACCCCTCCACTTT. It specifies CASSSQDRGPLHF.

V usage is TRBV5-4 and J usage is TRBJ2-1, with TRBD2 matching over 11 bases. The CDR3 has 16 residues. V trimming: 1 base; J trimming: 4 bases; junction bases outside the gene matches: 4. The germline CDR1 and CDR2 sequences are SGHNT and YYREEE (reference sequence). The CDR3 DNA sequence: TGTGCCAGCAGCTTGAGACTAGCGGGGTTTTACAATGAGCAGTTCTTC. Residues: CASSLRLAGFYNEQFF.

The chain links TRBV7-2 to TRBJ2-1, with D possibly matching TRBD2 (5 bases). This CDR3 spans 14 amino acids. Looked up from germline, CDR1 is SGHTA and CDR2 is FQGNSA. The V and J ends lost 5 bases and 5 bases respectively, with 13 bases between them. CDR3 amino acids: CASSPGLGNNEQFF. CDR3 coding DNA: TGTGCCAGCAGCCCAGGACTGGGGAACAATGAGCAGTTCTTC.